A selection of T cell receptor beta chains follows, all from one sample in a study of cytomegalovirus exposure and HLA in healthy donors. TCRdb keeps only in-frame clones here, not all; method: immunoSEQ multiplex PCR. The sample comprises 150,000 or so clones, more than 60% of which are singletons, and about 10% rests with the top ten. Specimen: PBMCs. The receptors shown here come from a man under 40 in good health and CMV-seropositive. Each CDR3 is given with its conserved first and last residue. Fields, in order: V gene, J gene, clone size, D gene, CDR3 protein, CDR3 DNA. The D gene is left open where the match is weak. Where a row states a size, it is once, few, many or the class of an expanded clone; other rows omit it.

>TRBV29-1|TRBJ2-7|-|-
CSVGEKYEQYF
TGCAGCGTCGGGGAAAAGTACGAGCAGTACTTC
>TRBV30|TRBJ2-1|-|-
CAWSVPLREQFF
TGTGCCTGGAGTGTACCCTTGCGGGAGCAGTTCTTC
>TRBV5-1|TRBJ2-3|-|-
CASSLGRPSTDTQYF
TGCGCCAGCAGCTTGGGGAGGCCCAGCACAGATACGCAGTATTTT
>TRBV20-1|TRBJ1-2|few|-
CSASTPLAYTF
TGCAGTGCTAGCACCCCTTTGGCCTACACCTTC
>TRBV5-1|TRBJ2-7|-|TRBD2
CASSLEGLAYEQYF
TGCGCCAGCAGCTTGGAGGGACTAGCGTACGAGCAGTACTTC
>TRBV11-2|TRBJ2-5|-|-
CASSQEETQYF
TGTGCCAGCAGCCAGGAAGAGACCCAGTACTTC
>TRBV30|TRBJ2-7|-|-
CAWSVSTGGAYEQYF
TGTGCCTGGAGTGTGTCGACAGGAGGCGCCTACGAGCAGTACTTC
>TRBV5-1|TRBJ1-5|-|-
CASSLLGDSNQPQHF
TGCGCCAGCAGCTTATTAGGGGATAGCAATCAGCCCCAGCATTTT
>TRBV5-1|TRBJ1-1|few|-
CASSTGITEAFF
TGCGCCAGCAGTACAGGGATAACTGAAGCTTTCTTT
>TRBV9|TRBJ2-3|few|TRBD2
CASSVASGRSTDTQYF
TGTGCCAGCAGCGTAGCTAGCGGGAGGAGCACAGATACGCAGTATTTT
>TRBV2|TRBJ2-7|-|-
CASTRPSSYEQYF
TGTGCCAGCACCCGGCCTAGCTCCTACGAGCAGTACTTC
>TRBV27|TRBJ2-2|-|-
CASSLGGRGTGELFF
TGTGCCAGCAGTTTAGGGGGCCGGGGCACCGGGGAGCTGTTTTTT
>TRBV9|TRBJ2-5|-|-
CASSPPGQTYETQYF
TGTGCCAGCAGCCCCCCGGGACAAACGTACGAGACCCAGTACTTC
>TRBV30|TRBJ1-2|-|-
CAWGRGPELYGYTF
TGTGCCTGGGGGCGGGGTCCCGAGCTCTATGGCTACACCTTC
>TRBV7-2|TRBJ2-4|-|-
CASSSSPAKNIQYF
TGTGCCAGCAGCTCTAGCCCAGCCAAAAACATTCAGTACTTC
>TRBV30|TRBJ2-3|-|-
CAWSIVRDTQYF
TGTGCCTGGAGTATAGTGAGGGATACGCAGTATTTT
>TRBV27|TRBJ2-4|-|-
CASSSTRARSIKNIQYF
TGTGCCAGCAGTAGTACCAGGGCCCGGTCGATTAAAAACATTCAGTACTTC
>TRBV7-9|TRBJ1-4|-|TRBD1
CASSLGRQGEEKLFF
TGTGCCAGCAGCTTAGGAAGACAGGGTGAAGAAAAACTGTTTTTT